These 19 T cell receptor beta chains originate from one sample sequenced in a study of shared clonotypes between healthy human individuals. Using immunoSEQ multiplex PCR, the repertoire was profiled, and TCRdb retains in-frame clones only, with some absent. The table shows around 2.1 million clones, with 95% occurring only once. The sample taken for sequencing was naive CD4+ T cells sorted from blood. This sample's subset: CD45RA+ positively selected. The receptor set was obtained from a man between 18 and 35 years old in good health.

The V gene is TRBV6-1, the J gene TRBJ2-5, with D tentatively TRBD2 (7 bases). Trimming left V 6 bases short and J 5 bases short, with 13 bases between. Germline V gene lookup returns CDR1 MNHNS and CDR2 SASEGT. CDR3 length: 13 residues. For the CDR3, the DNA is TGTGCCAGCAGACAGGGAGGGCAGGAGACCCAGTACTTC. Amino acid sequence: CASRQGGQETQYF.

V gene TRBV6-5 combines with J gene TRBJ2-1, with 13 bases that match TRBD2. The CDR3 runs to 16 residues. Germline lookup yields CDR1 MNHEY and CDR2 SVGAGI. V lost 2 bases and J lost 9; bases outside the gene matches: 7. CDR3 bases: TGTGCCAGCAGTTACCGGACTAGCGGGAGATCTATTGAGCAGTTCTTC. This gives the protein CASSYRTSGRSIEQFF.

Worth noting for this clone: Other DNA sequences within the sample encode an identical CDR3. This rearrangement joins TRBV5-1 to TRBJ2-1; 7 nucleotides line up with TRBD2. The V gene's germline CDR1 is SGHRS and CDR2 YFSETQ. The ends lost 0 bases at V and 4 bases at J; junction bases unmatched: 4. The CDR3 covers 15 residues. The CDR3 loop is CASSLGLAEYNEQFF. The CDR3 DNA is TGCGCCAGCAGCTTGGGACTAGCAGAGTACAATGAGCAGTTCTTC.

This rearrangement joins TRBV18 to TRBJ2-3; no definite D call. The V gene's germline CDR1 is KGHSH and CDR2 LQKENI. This CDR3 spans 14 amino acids. Trimming stripped 1 base from V and 4 bases from J, with 9 bases between. The CDR3 DNA reads TGTGCCAGCTCACCACTCAACCCCCCAGATACGCAGTATTTT. Amino acids: CASSPLNPPDTQYF.

This chain links TRBV29-1 with TRBJ1-2, with D possibly being TRBD1 (5 bases). CDR1 SQVTM and CDR2 ANQGSEA come from the germline V gene. This CDR3 has 14 residues. The ends were cut back, 5 bases at V and 3 bases at J, with 16 bases in the middle. Here the CDR3 reads CSVSRDPGDYGYTF. DNA for the CDR3: TGCAGCGTTAGCCGGGACCCGGGGGACTATGGCTACACCTTC. Full variable domain (outside the CDR3, taken from reference TRBV29-1 and TRBJ1-2): SAVISQKPSRDICQRGTSLTIQCQVDSQVTMMFWYRQQPGQSLTLIATANQGSEATYESGFVIDKFPISRPNLTFSTLTVSNMSPEDSSIYLCSVSRDPGDYGYTFGSGTRLTVV.

The chain links TRBV6-1 to TRBJ2-7; TRBD1 aligns across 7 bases. Germline CDR1 and CDR2: MNHNS and SASEGT. The CDR3 runs 14 residues. Trimming removed 2 bases from V and 5 bases from J; junction bases left unmatched: 6. The CDR3 loop reads CASSEQGQGDEQYF. In DNA, the CDR3 is TGTGCCAGCAGTGAACAAGGGCAGGGGGACGAGCAGTACTTC.

The J gene is TRBJ1-5, the V gene TRBV10-2, with 10 positions matching TRBD1. In germline, CDR1 is WSHSY, CDR2 SAAADI. This CDR3 contains 16 residues. The junction had 8 bases not matched to a gene; V was cut back by 3 bases and J by 6 bases. Here the CDR3 reads CASSDIGQGDAQPQHF. CDR3 sequence (DNA): TGCGCCAGCAGTGATATAGGACAGGGGGACGCTCAGCCCCAGCATTTT.

The count of this clone is one. The J gene is TRBJ2-2, the V gene TRBV23-1; D is possibly TRBD2 (6 bases). TRBV23-1 is annotated as an ORF whose role is uncertain. The CDR3 is 11 residues long. Trimming left V 10 bases short and J 5 bases short, with 8 bases between. The CDR3 loop reads CATRGTGELFF. For the CDR3, the DNA is TGCGCCACCCGGGGGACCGGGGAGCTGTTTTTT.

Comments on this clone: This specimen includes other DNA sequences encoding the same CDR3. The chain employs TRBV29-1 and TRBJ2-1; D is unclear. Deletions cut 0 bases from V and 5 bases from J, with 5 bases between. The CDR3 has 12 amino acids. Germline loops: CDR1 SQVTM, CDR2 ANQGSEA. The DNA of the CDR3 is TGCAGCGTTGAAGACTTGGACAATGAGCAGTTCTTC. It yields the protein CSVEDLDNEQFF.

The chain carries TRBV18 and TRBJ1-6; unclear D gene. V lost 4 bases and J lost 2, with 12 bases in between. The germline CDR1 and CDR2 sequences are KGHSH and LQKENI. The CDR3 loop spans 16 amino acids. CDR3 amino acids: CASSQFREPYNSPLHF. The CDR3 DNA is TGTGCCAGCTCACAGTTCCGGGAACCCTATAATTCACCCCTCCACTTT. The complete variable domain, with remaining parts taken from reference TRBV18 and TRBJ1-6, reads NAGVMQNPRHLVRRRGQEARLRCSPMKGHSHVYWYRQLPEEGLKFMVYLQKENIIDESGMPKERFSAEFPKEGPSILRIQQVVRGDSAAYFCASSQFREPYNSPLHFGNGTRLTVT.

The rearrangement uses TRBV28 and TRBJ2-7; tentatively, D is TRBD2 (6 bases). With 7 bases removed from V and 3 bases from J, the gap between germline ends came to 19 bases. CDR3 length equals 15 residues. Germline V gene sequence: CDR1 MDHEN, CDR2 SYDVKM. CDR3 bases: TGTGCCAGCATTAATTCCGGGACTTCAAACTACGAGCAGTACTTC. This translates into CASINSGTSNYEQYF.

Here the CDR3 reads CASTLASYNEQFF. The CDR3 nucleotides are TGTGCCAGCACCCTGGCGAGCTACAATGAGCAGTTCTTC. The chain links TRBV11-2 to TRBJ2-1; D gene unclear. The V end lost 7 bases, the J end lost 3 bases, and 10 bases lay between the germline ends. The CDR3 runs to 13 residues. CDR1 is SGHAT and CDR2 is FQNNGV in the germline V gene.

This clone is a singleton in its sample. The chain's CDR3 is CAWSVQAGNTEAFF. In DNA, the CDR3 is TGTGCCTGGAGTGTCCAAGCCGGGAACACTGAAGCTTTCTTT. The chain links TRBV30 to TRBJ1-1; D gene uncertain. CDR1 and CDR2 (germline): GTSNPN, SVGIG (reference sequence). This CDR3 has 14 amino acids. The ends were cut back, 0 bases at V and 1 base at J, with 9 bases in the middle.

The chain is built from TRBV6-5 and TRBJ1-1, with D maybe TRBD1 (5 bases). The CDR3 runs 14 residues. Germline CDR1 reads MNHEY; CDR2 reads SVGAGI. V was cut by 6 bases and J by 9 bases, with 20 bases left in between. The CDR3 DNA reads as TGTGCCAGCAGCCAGGGTGCCATTTCACTTCAAGCTTTCTTT. Residues: CASSQGAISLQAFF.

This chain joins TRBV28 and TRBJ1-3; D remains unclear. The germline V gene has CDR1 MDHEN and CDR2 SYDVKM. The V gene lost 9 bases and the J gene lost 0 bases, with 12 bases spanning the gap. The CDR3 runs 14 residues. The CDR3 region has the DNA TGTGCCAGTAGAACTGGTTTCTCTGGAAACACCATATATTTT. Translating gives CASRTGFSGNTIYF. Full variable domain (remainder filled in from reference TRBV28 and TRBJ1-3): DVKVTQSSRYLVKRTGEKVFLECVQDMDHENMFWYRQDPGLGLRLIYFSYDVKMKEKGDIPEGYSVSREKKERFSLILESASTNQTSMYLCASRTGFSGNTIYFGEGSWLTVV.

The rearrangement joins TRBV6-5 to TRBJ2-5; D is perhaps TRBD2 (6 bases). CDR3 length equals 15 residues. V was trimmed by 8 bases and J by 1 base, leaving 17 bases between them. CDR1 and CDR2 (germline): MNHEY, SVGAGI. The CDR3 region has the DNA TGTGCCAGCGCCCTGGGTCTAGCGCCCCAAGAGACCCAGTACTTC. Translated: CASALGLAPQETQYF.

The CDR3 protein is CASSRGAHSGANVLTF. The DNA for the CDR3 is TGTGCCAGCAGCCGCGGGGCACACTCTGGGGCCAACGTCCTGACTTTC. V gene TRBV5-4 combines with J gene TRBJ2-6, with D maybe TRBD2 (6 bases). The CDR3 is made up of 16 amino acids. CDR1 is SGHNT, CDR2 YYREEE, per germline (reference sequence). Trimming removed 4 bases from V and 0 bases from J, with 11 bases in between.

The chain is built from TRBV6-6 and TRBJ2-7, with 8 nucleotides matching TRBD1. This CDR3 region has 14 residues. The V gene's germline CDR1 is MNHNY and CDR2 SVGAGI (reference sequence). Trimming took 7 bases from V and 4 from J; bases not matched to a gene: 9. The CDR3 DNA follows: TGTGCCAGCAAAGCCGGGACAGGTCTTTACGAGCAGTACTTC. Translated, it gives CASKAGTGLYEQYF.

In regard to this clone: Within the sample, other DNA sequences also encode this same CDR3. The rearrangement joins TRBV5-4 to TRBJ1-1, with D perhaps TRBD1 (5 bases). V lost 0 bases to trimming and J lost 4 bases, with 10 bases between them. CDR3 length: 14 residues. From germline, CDR1 is SGHNT and CDR2 YYREEE (reference sequence). The CDR3 DNA reads as TGTGCCAGCAGCTTGGACGGGGGTGGCACTGAAGCTTTCTTT. Amino acid sequence: CASSLDGGGTEAFF.